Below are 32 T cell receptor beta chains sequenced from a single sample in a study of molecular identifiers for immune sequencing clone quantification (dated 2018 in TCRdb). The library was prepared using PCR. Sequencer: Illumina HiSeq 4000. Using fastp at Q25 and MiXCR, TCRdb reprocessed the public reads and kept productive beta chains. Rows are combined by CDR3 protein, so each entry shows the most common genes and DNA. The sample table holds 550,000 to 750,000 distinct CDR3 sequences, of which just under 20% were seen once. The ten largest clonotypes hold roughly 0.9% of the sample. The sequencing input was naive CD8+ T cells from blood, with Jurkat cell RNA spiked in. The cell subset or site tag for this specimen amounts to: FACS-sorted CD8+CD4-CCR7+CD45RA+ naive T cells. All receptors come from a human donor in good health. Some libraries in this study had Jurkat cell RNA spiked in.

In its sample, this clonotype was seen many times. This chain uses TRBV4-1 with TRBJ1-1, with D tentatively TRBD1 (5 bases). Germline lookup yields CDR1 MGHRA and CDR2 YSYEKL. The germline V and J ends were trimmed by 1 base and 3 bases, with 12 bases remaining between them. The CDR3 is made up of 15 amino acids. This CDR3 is CASSQGLGTDTEAFF. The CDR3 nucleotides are TGCGCCAGCAGCCAAGGATTAGGGACGGACACTGAAGCTTTCTTT.

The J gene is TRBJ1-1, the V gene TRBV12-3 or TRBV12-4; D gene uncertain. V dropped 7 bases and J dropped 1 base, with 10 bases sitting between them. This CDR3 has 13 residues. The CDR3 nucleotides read TGTGCCAGCACCCCTTATTCGAACACTGAAGCTTTCTTT. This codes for CASTPYSNTEAFF.

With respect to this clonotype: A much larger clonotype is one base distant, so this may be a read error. CDR3: CASSYSDGGSNEQYF. In DNA form, the CDR3 reads TGTGCCAGCAGTTACTCCGATGGAGGTTCCAACGAGCAGTACTTC. The chain couples TRBV6-2 or TRBV6-3 to TRBJ2-7; D perhaps matches TRBD2 (5 bases). V was trimmed by 0 bases and J by 5 bases, leaving 14 bases between them. This CDR3 has 15 amino acids. CDR1 MNHEY and CDR2 SVGEGT come from the germline V gene.

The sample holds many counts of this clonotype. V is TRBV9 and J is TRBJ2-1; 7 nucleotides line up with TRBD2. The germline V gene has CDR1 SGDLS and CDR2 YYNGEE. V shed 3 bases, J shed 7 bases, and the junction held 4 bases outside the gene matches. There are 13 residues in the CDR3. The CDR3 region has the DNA TGTGCCAGCAGCGGGGGACTATCGAATGAGCAGTTCTTC. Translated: CASSGGLSNEQFF.

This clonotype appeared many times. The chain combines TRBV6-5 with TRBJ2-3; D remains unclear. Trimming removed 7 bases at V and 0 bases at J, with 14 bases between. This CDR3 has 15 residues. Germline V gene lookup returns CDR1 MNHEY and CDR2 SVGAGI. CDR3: CASTISGFSTDTQYF. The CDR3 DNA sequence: TGTGCCAGCACTATAAGTGGGTTTAGCACAGATACGCAGTATTTT.

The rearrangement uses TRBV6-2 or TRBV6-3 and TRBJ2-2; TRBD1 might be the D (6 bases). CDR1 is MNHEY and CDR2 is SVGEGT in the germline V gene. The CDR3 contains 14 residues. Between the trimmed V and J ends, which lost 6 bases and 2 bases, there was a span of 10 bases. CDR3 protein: CASRWTENTGELFF. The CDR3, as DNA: TGTGCCAGCAGGTGGACAGAAAACACCGGGGAGCTGTTTTTT.

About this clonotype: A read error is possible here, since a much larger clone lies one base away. CDR3 DNA sequence: TGTGCCAGCAGCTTATCGCCGGACCTATGGGGCCACACCTTC. Translation gives CASSLSPDLWGHTF. This sequence joins TRBV7-9 and TRBJ1-2, with a tentative D call TRBD1 (5 bases). Germline-derived CDR1 and CDR2 are SEHNR and FQNEAQ (reference sequence). This CDR3 is built from 14 residues. Trimming removed 2 bases at V and 12 bases at J, with 19 bases between.

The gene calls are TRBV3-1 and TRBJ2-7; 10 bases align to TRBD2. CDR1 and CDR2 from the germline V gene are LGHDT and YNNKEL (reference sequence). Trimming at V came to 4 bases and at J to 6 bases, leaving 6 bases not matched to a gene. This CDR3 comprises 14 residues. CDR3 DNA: TGTGCCAGCAGCCTAGCGGGAGGCGGGGTCGAGCAGTACTTC. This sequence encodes CASSLAGGGVEQYF.

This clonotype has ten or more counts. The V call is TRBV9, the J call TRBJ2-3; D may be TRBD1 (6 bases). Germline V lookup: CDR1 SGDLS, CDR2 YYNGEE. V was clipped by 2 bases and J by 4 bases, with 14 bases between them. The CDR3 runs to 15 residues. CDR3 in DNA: TGTGCCAGCAGCGTCAGGGGCTCTCCCCCAGATACGCAGTATTTT. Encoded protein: CASSVRGSPPDTQYF.

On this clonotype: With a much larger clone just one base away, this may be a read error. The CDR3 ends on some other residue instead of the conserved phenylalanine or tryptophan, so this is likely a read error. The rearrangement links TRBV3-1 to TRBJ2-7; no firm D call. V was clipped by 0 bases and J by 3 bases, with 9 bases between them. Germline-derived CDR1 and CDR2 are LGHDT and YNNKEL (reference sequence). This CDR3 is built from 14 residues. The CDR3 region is CASSQEVYNYEQYS. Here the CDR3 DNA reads TGTGCCAGCAGCCAAGAAGTGTACAACTACGAGCAGTACTCC.

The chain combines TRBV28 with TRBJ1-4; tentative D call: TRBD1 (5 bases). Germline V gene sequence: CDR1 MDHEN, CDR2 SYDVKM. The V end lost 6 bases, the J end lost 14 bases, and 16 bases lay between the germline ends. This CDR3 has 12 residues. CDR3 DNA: TGTGCCAGCAGCGAAGGGGTAGAGTTTCTGTTTTTT. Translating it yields CASSEGVEFLFF.

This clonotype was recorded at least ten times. CDR3 in DNA: TGTGCCAGCAGCTTAGCGTTAAGCGGGAGAACAGATACGCAGTATTTT. It codes for CASSLALSGRTDTQYF. This chain connects TRBV7-9 to TRBJ2-3, with 8 bases that match TRBD2. This CDR3 contains 16 residues. V lost 0 bases and J lost 3; bases outside the gene matches: 5. Germline V lookup: CDR1 SEHNR, CDR2 FQNEAQ (reference sequence).

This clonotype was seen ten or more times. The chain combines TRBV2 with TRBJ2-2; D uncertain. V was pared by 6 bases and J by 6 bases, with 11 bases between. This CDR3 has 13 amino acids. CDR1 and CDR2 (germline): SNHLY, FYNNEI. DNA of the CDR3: TGTGCCAGCAGGATGGATTATTCCGGGGAGCTGTTTTTT. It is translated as CASRMDYSGELFF.

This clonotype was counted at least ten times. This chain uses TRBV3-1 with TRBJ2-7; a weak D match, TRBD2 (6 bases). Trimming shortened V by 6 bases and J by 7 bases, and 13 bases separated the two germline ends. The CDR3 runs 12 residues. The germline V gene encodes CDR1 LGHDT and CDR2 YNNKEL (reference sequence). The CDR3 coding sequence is TGTGCCAGCAGAGTTCCCGGGGGAGAGCAGTACTTC. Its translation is CASRVPGGEQYF.

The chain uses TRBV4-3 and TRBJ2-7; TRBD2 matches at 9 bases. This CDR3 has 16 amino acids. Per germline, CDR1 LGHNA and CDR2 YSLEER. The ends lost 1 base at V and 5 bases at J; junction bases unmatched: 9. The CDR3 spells CASSQGGSGSIDEQYF. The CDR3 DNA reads TGCGCCAGCAGCCAAGGGGGTAGCGGGAGCATCGACGAGCAGTACTTC.

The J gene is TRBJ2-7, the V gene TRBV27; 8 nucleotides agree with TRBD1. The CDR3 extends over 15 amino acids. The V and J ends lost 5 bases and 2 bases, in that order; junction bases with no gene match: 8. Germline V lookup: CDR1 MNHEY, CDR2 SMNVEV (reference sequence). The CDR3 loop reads CASSPRTGPPYEQYF. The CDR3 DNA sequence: TGTGCCAGCAGTCCGCGGACAGGGCCGCCCTACGAGCAGTACTTC.

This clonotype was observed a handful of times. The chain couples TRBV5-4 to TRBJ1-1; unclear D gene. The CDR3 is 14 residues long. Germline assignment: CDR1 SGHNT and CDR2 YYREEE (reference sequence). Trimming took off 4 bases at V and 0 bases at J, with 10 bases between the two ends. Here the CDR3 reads CASSREPMNTEAFF. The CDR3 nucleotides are TGTGCCAGCAGCCGGGAACCAATGAACACTGAAGCTTTCTTT. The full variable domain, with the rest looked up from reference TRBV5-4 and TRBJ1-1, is ETGVTQSPTHLIKTRGQQVTLRCSSQSGHNTVSWYQQALGQGPQFIFQYYREEENGRGNFPPRFSGLQFPNYSSELNVNALELDDSALYLCASSREPMNTEAFFGQGTRLTVV.

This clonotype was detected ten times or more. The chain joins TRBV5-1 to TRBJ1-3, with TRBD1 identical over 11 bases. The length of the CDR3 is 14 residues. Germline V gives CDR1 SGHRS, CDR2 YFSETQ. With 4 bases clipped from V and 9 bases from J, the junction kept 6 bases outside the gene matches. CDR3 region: CASSPGQGAVTIYF. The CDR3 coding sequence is TGCGCCAGCAGCCCCGGACAGGGGGCGGTCACCATATATTTT.

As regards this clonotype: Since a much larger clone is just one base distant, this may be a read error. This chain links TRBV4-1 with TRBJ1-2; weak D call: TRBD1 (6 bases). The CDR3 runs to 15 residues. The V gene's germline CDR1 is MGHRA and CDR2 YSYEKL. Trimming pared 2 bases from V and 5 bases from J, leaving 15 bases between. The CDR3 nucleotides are TGCGCCAGCAGCCAACTCTCCAGGACAGAATATGGCTACACCTTC. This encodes CASSQLSRTEYGYTF.

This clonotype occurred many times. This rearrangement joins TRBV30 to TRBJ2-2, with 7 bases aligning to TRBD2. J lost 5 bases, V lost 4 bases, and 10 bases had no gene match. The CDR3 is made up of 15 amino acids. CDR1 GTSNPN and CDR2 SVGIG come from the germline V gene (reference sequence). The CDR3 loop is CAWIYAGAITGELFF. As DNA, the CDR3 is TGTGCCTGGATATATGCGGGAGCCATAACCGGGGAGCTGTTTTTT.

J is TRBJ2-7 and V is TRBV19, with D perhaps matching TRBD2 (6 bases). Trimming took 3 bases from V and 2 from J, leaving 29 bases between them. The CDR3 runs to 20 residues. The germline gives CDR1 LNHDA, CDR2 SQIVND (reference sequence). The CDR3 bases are TGTGCCAGTAGTATTAATGAGGGAGGCGGACCCTATTGGTTTGCCTACGAGCAGTACTTC. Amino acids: CASSINEGGGPYWFAYEQYF.

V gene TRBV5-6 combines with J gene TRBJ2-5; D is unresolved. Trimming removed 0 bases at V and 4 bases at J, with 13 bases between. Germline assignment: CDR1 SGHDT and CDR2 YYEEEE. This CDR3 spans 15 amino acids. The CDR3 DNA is TGTGCCAGCAGCTTGGGAGTATATAAGCGAGAGACCCAGTACTTC. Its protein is CASSLGVYKRETQYF.

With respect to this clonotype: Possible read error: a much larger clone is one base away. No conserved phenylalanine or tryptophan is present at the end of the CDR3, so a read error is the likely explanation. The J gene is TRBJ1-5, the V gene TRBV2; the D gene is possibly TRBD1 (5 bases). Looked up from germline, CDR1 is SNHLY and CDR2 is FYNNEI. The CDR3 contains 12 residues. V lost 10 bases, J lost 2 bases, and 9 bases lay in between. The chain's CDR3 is CATWDGNQPQHS. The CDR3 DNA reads TGTGCCACTTGGGACGGCAATCAGCCCCAGCATTCT.

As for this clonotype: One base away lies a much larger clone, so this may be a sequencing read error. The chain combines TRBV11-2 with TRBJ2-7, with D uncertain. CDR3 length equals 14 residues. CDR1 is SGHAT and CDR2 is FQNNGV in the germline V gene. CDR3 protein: CASSLVGPAYEQHF. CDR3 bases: TGTGCCAGCAGCTTAGTCGGGCCAGCTTACGAGCAGCACTTC.

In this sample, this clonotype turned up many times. The CDR3 loop is CASSQERGEKETQYF. The CDR3 region has the DNA TGCGCCAGCAGCCAAGAGCGGGGGGAGAAAGAGACCCAGTACTTC. This chain connects TRBV4-1 to TRBJ2-5, with 8 positions matching TRBD2. Germline V gene data show CDR1 as MGHRA and CDR2 as YSYEKL. CDR3 length equals 15 residues. Trimming cost V 0 bases and J 3 bases; bases outside gene matches: 3.

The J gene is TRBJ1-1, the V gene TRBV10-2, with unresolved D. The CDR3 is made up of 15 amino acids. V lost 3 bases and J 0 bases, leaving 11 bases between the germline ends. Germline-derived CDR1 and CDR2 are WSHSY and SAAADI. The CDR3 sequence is CASSDPYGMNTEAFF. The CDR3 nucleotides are TGCGCCAGCAGTGACCCATACGGCATGAACACTGAAGCTTTCTTT.

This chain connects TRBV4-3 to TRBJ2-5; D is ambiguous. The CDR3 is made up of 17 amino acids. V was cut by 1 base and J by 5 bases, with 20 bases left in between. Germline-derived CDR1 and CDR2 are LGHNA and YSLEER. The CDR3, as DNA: TGCGCCAGCAGCCAAGGGGTAACACCTACCGGGCTCGAGACCCAGTACTTC. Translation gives CASSQGVTPTGLETQYF.

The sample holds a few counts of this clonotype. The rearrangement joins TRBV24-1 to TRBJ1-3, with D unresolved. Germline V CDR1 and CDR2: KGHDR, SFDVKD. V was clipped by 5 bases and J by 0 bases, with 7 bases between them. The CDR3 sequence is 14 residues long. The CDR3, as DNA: TGTGCCACCAGTGGGTCGAACTCTGGAAACACCATATATTTT. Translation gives CATSGSNSGNTIYF.

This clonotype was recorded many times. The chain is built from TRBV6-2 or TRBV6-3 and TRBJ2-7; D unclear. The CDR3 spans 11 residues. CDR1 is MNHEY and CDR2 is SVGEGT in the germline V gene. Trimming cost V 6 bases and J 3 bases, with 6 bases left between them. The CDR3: CASSRVYEQYF. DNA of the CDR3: TGTGCCAGCAGCCGCGTCTACGAGCAGTACTTC.

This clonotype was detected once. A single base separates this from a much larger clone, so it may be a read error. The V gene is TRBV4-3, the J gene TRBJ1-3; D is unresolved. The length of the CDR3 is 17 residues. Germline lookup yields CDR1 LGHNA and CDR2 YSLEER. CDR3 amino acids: CASSHSRLVDSGDTIYF. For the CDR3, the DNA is TGCGCCAGCAGCCATTCCCGTCTGGTAGACTCTGGAGACACCATATATTTT.

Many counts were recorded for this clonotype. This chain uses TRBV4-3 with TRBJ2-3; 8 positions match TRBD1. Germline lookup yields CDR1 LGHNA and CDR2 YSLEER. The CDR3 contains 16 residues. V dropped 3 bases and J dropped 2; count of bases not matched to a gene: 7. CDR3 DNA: TGCGCCAGCAGCCAGGACAGGGCGCCAGCCACAGATACGCAGTATTTT. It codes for CASSQDRAPATDTQYF.

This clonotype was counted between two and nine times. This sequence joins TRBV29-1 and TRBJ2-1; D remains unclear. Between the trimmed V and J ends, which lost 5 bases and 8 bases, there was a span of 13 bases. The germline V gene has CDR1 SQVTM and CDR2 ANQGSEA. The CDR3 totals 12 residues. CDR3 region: CSVLLPTYEQFF. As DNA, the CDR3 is TGCAGCGTTCTCCTACCAACTTATGAGCAGTTCTTC.